Below, one T cell receptor beta chain is given with its context. The target antigen is unknown. The junction does not match germline at one end; this may be a read error. These data come from a study of blood T cells in healthy people across ages. Study-wide findings and caveats: Measured against age, TCR beta diversity per million T cells decreased in a roughly linear manner. There were more naive CD4+ cells and higher diversity in long-lived donors than in aged donors.

This CDR3 contains 13 residues. Total RNA was isolated from each sample in quantities of at least 6 micrograms. A second PCR, run for about 6 to 11 cycles, used a sample-barcoded 5' primer plus a J-beta primer mix. Every cDNA molecule carried a tag from a template-switch adaptor bearing 12 random nucleotides. TCRdb reanalysed the 5' RACE reads using MiXCR and keeps one entry per CDR3 protein. The repertoire consists of around 1.7 million distinct CDR3 sequences, with approximately 30% occurring once and the leading ten covering more than 6%. The receptor's source is a woman aged 25 to 39 in good health. The sequencing sample was made of blood. This rearrangement joins TRBV12-3 or TRBV12-4 to TRBJ2-7, with 11 nucleotides matching TRBD2. The CDR3 coding sequence is TGTGCCAGCAGTCTAGCGGGGGGATGCGAGCAGTACTTC. This gives the protein CASSLAGGCEQYF.